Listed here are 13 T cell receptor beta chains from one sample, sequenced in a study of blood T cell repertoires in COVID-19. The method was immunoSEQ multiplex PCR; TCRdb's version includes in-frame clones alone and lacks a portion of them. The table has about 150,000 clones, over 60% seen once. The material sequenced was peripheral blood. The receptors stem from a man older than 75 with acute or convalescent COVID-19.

The CDR3 reads CASSLARSGLNMNTEAFF. The CDR3 region has the DNA TGTGCCAGCAGCTTAGCCCGGTCGGGTTTAAACATGAACACTGAAGCTTTCTTT. This rearrangement joins TRBV11-2 to TRBJ1-1; D unresolved. Trimming stripped 1 base from V and 0 bases from J, with 18 bases between. This CDR3 is 18 amino acids long. The V gene's germline CDR1 is SGHAT and CDR2 FQNNGV.

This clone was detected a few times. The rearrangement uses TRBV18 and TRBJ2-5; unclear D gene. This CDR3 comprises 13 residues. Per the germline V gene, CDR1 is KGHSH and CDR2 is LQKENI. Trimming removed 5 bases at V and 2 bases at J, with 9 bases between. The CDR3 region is CASSFGSQETQYF. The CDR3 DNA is TGTGCCAGCTCATTCGGGTCGCAAGAGACCCAGTACTTC.

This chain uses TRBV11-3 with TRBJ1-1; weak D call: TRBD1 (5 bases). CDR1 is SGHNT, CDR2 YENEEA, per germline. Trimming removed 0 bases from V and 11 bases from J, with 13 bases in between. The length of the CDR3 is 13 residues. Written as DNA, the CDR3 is TGTGCCAGCAGCTTAGATGGGGGGAGCTGGGCTTTCTTT. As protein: CASSLDGGSWAFF.

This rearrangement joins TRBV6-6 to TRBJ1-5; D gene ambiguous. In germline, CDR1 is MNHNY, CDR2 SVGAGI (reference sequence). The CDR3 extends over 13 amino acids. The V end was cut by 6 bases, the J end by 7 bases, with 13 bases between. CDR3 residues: CASSRDLGQPQHF. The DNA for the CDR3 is TGTGCCAGCAGCCGTGATCTAGGACAGCCCCAGCATTTT.

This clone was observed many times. In nucleotides, the CDR3 is TGTGCCAGTAGCACCCAGACAGGGGGCCCAGAGACCCAGTACTTC. It specifies CASSTQTGGPETQYF. The chain carries TRBV19 and TRBJ2-5; TRBD1 aligns across 10 bases. V shed 6 bases, J shed 4 bases, and the junction held 8 bases outside the gene matches. The CDR3 contains 15 residues. Germline CDR1 and CDR2: LNHDA and SQIVND (reference sequence).

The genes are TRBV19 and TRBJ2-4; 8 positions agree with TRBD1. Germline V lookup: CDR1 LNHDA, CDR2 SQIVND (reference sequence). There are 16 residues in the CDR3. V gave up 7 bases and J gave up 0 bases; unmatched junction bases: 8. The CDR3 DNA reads TGTGCCAGTACCATGGGGACAGGAGTAGCCAAAAACATTCAGTACTTC. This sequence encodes CASTMGTGVAKNIQYF.

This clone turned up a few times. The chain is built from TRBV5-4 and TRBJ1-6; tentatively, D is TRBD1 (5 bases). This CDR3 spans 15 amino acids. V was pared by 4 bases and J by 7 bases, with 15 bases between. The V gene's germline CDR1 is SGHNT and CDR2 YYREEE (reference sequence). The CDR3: CASSPGGSENSPLHF. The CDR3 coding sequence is TGTGCCAGCAGCCCGGGGGGGTCTGAGAATTCACCCCTCCACTTT.

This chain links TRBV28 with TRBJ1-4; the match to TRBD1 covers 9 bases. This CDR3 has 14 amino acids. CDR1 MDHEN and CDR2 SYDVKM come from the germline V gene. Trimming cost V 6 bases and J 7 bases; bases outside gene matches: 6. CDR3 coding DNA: TGTGCCAGCAGAAACCGGGACAGGGTTGAAAAACTGTTTTTT. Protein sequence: CASRNRDRVEKLFF.

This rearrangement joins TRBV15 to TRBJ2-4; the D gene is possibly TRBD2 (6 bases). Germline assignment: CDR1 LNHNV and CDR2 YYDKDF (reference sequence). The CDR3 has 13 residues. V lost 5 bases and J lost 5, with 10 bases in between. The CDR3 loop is CATSGVAENIQYF. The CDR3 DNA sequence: TGTGCCACCAGCGGGGTAGCGGAAAACATTCAGTACTTC.

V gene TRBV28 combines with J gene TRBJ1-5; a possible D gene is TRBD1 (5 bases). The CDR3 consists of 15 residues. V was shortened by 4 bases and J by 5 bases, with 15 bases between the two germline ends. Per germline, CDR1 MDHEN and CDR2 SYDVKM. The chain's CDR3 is CASSSLFWGDQPQHF. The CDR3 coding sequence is TGTGCCAGCAGTTCCCTTTTTTGGGGGGATCAGCCCCAGCATTTT.

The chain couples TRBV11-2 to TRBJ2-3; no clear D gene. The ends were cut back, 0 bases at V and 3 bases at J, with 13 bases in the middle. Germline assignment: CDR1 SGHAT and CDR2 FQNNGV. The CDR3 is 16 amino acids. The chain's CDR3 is CASSLEWSLVTDTQYF. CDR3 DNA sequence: TGTGCCAGCAGCTTAGAATGGTCTCTAGTGACAGATACGCAGTATTTT.

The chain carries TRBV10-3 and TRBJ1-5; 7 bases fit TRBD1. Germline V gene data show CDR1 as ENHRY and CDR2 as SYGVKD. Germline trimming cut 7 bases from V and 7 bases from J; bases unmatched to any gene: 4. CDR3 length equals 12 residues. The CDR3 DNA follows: TGTGCCATCAAGGGGGCAGGGCAGCCCCAGCATTTT. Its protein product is CAIKGAGQPQHF.

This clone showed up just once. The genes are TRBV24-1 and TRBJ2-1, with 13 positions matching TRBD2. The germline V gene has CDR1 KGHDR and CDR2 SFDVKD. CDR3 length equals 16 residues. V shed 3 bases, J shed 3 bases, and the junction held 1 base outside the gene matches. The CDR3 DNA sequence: TGTGCCACCAGTGATCGACTAGCGGGGGGCTACAATGAGCAGTTCTTC. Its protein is CATSDRLAGGYNEQFF.